This T cell receptor beta chain was sequenced in a study of OX40 agonist ivuxolimab in advanced cancers. Study observations and caveats: At 0.1 to 3.0 mg/kg and by week 6, CD4+ and CD8+ T cells in the blood had expanded clonally. CD4+ T cells averaged fewer expanded clones than CD8+ T cells. The study did not work out the antigen specificity of the expanded peripheral T cells.

In this sample, this clone turned up once. Its antigen is not known. Clones were sequenced by immunoSEQ multiplex PCR, and TCRdb holds only the in-frame ones, with some missing. The sample carries approximately 60,000 clones, approximately 89% recorded once. The sequence was obtained from an adult with an advanced solid tumor such as melanoma, head and neck, liver or kidney cancer. The sample here was CD4+ or CD8+ T cells sorted from blood, taken in a trial of the OX40 agonist ivuxolimab.

CDR3 region: CASSAHREGPKETQYF. The DNA of the CDR3 is TGTGCCAGCAGCGCCCACCGCGAGGGACCCAAAGAGACCCAGTACTTC. This sequence joins TRBV9 and TRBJ2-5, with D perhaps given as TRBD1 or TRBD2 (5 bases each). Germline values: CDR1 SGDLS, CDR2 YYNGEE. The CDR3 loop spans 16 amino acids. The V gene lost 3 bases and the J gene lost 3 bases, with 18 bases spanning the gap.